Included here is one T cell receptor (beta chain) sequence, with context. An end of the junction does not agree with germline; a read error may underlie this. Germline CDR1 LGHNA, CDR2 YSLEER. The CDR3 extends over 15 amino acids. The sample comes from a study of blood T cells in healthy people across ages. PCR was performed a second time for about 6 to 12 cycles using a sample-barcoded 5' primer and a J-beta primer mix. Each sample provided no less than 3 million CDR3-containing paired-end reads. TCRdb re-called the 5' RACE reads with MiXCR, one entry per CDR3 protein. The sample includes 1.5 million to 2 million distinct CDR3 sequences, more than 35% seen only once; the top ten take 23%. At least 5.5 micrograms of total RNA were extracted per sample.

The source is a human donor in good health. The rearrangement uses TRBV4-3 and TRBJ1-2, with D possibly matching TRBD1 (5 bases). Sequencing was carried out using blood. CDR3 DNA sequence: TGCGCCAGCAGCCAAGCCTCCGGGACGTACTATGGCCACACCTTC. Encoded protein: CASSQASGTYYGHTF.